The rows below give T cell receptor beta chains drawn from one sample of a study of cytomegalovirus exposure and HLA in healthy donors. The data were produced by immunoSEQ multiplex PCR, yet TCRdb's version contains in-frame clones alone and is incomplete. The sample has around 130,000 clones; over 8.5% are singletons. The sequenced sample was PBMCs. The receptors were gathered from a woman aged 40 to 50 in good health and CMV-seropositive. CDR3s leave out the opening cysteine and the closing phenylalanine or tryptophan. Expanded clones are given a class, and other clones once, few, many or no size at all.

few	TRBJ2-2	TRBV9	ASSEANRLDTGELF
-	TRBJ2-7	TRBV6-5	ASRPGQGGSYEQY
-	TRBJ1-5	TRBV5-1	ASSWDGEGNQPQH
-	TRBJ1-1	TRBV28	ASRSGPQGEAF
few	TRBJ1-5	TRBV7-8	ASSDRGGNQPQH
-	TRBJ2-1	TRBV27	ASNAGTSGGMNEQF
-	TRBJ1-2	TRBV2	ASSGDRGVYGYT
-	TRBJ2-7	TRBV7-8	ASSFGQAFYEQY
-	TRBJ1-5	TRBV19	ASSIAGVNQPQH
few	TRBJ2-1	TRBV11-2	ASSLGGTSGGASYNEQF
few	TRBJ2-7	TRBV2	ASSVPPGRVTSYEQY
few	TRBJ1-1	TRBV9	ASSVGSTGPGRAF
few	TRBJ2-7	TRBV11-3	ASSFGGGSYEQY
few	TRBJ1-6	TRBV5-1	ASSLEGGLNSPLH
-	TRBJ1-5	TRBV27	ASSLGREGNQPQH
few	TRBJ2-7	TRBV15	ATSFGTARSYEQY
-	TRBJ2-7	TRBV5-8	ASSLHPPSGQGYEQY
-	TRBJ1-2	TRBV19	ASSSGGMNYGYT
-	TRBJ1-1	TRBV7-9	ASRLPRENTEAF
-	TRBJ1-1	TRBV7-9	ASSQNRGANTEAF
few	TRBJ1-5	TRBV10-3	AISESGQGHNQPQH
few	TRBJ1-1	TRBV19	ASSIDRGRGSTEAF
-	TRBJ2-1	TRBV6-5	ASRETGTGHNEQF
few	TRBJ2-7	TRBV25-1	ASSERASGYTYEQY
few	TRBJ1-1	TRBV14	ASSQVTGRAF
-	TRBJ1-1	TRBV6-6	ASSADRNTEAF
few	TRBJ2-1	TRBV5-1	ASSSPSGDEQF
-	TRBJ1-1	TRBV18	ASSTLPGAGDTEAF
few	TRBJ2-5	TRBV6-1	ASSEGWGTGMETQY
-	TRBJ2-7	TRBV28	ASRDRTGFNYEQY
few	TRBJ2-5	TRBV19	ASSMEETQY
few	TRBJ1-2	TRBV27	ASSPRFGGSFNYGYT
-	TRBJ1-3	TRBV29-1	SAGHLGNTIY